A single sample gave rise to the 13 T cell receptor beta chains below, sequenced in a study of T cells expressing NK-cell markers. No DNA is given; TCRdb re-called the 5' RACE reads and lists each CDR3 protein once. The sample table sets out fewer than 550,000 distinct CDR3 sequences. Specimen: blood T cells: a sorted CD56 or NKG2C T cell subset, CD4+ or CD8+ T cells, or bulk PBMC T cells (not recorded which). The receptors here all came from a woman aged 50 to 60 in good health.

This CDR3 is CASSPFRGGNEQFF. V is TRBV18 and J is TRBJ2-1; TCRdb proposes TRBD1, but this gene call is untestable without DNA. The CDR3 consists of 14 residues. Germline CDR1 reads KGHSH; CDR2 reads LQKENI.

The V call is TRBV5-1, the J call TRBJ1-2. The germline gives CDR1 SGHRS, CDR2 YFSETQ. The CDR3 extends over 16 amino acids. This CDR3 is CASSLERVTANYGYTF.

This chain uses TRBV5-1 with TRBJ2-3; with no DNA, the TCRdb D assignment of TRBD2 cannot be verified. The CDR3 totals 15 residues. The germline gives CDR1 SGHRS, CDR2 YFSETQ. The CDR3 region is CASSLEMAGGDTQYF.

The chain links TRBV28 to TRBJ2-7; TCRdb outputs TRBD2, but without DNA this stays unchecked. CDR1 and CDR2 from the germline V gene are MDHEN and SYDVKM. CDR3 length: 13 residues. The CDR3 loop is CASSYSGTQIQYF.

This CDR3 reads CAWSVPPGNQPQHF. The rearrangement links TRBV30 to TRBJ1-5. This CDR3 spans 14 amino acids. The V gene's germline CDR1 is GTSNPN and CDR2 SVGIG (reference sequence).

The chain is built from TRBV27 and TRBJ2-1; TCRdb picks TRBD2, but there is no DNA to check that call. The CDR3 covers 14 residues. Germline loops: CDR1 MNHEY, CDR2 SMNVEV (reference sequence). The CDR3 sequence is CASSSSSGNNEQFF.

The chain couples TRBV9 to TRBJ1-2. CDR3 length: 15 residues. Germline V gives CDR1 SGDLS, CDR2 YYNGEE. CDR3 region: CASSVASEDSYGYTF.

The chain has TRBV6-5 and TRBJ1-1. Germline CDR1 is MNHEY and CDR2 is SVGAGI. This CDR3 is 17 amino acids long. This CDR3 reads CASSYGGSDSRNTEAFF.

The V call is TRBV11-2, the J call TRBJ2-1; TCRdb's D call, TRBD2, is unchecked because there is no DNA. Germline CDR1 SGHAT, CDR2 FQNNGV. The CDR3 consists of 16 residues. The CDR3 region is CASSSIPSGSMSEQFF. Full variable domain (remainder filled in from reference TRBV11-2 and TRBJ2-1): EAGVAQSPRYKIIEKRQSVAFWCNPISGHATLYWYQQILGQGPKLLIQFQNNGVVDDSQLPKDRFSAERLKGVDSTLKIQPAKLEDSAVYLCASSSIPSGSMSEQFFGPGTRLTVL.

The V call is TRBV12-3 or TRBV12-4, the J call TRBJ1-1; TCRdb's D gene call, TRBD1, goes unchecked for lack of DNA. The CDR3 sequence is 16 residues long. The CDR3 sequence: CASSPRQAGMNTEAFF.

The rearrangement links TRBV5-1 to TRBJ1-1; TCRdb outputs TRBD1, but without DNA this stays unchecked. Germline CDR1 reads SGHRS; CDR2 reads YFSETQ. CDR3 length equals 14 residues. CDR3 sequence: CASSWTGEDTEAFF.

This chain connects TRBV20-1 to TRBJ2-3; TCRdb proposes TRBD1, but this gene call is untestable without DNA. Germline loops: CDR1 DFQATT, CDR2 SNEGSKA (reference sequence). CDR3 size: 16 residues. The chain's CDR3 is CSASPDRAEWGDTQYF.

The V gene is TRBV29-1, the J gene TRBJ2-5. The CDR3 is 12 amino acids. The germline CDR1 and CDR2 sequences are SQVTM and ANQGSEA. The CDR3 loop reads CSVADGLETQYF.